This TCR beta chain was obtained from a study of T-cell reconstitution after alpha-beta-depleted transplantation in children. CDR1 DFQATT and CDR2 SNEGSKA come from the germline V gene (reference sequence). The length of the CDR3 is 12 residues. The library targeted TCRbeta and was prepared with unique molecular identifiers. TCRdb recomputed calls from the PCR reads with MiXCR, one row per CDR3 protein. The sample includes 640,000 or so distinct CDR3 sequences, around 16% of them seen just once. This clonotype was recorded at least ten times. The clonotype comes from a human donor who donated a stem cell graft to a child with acute myeloid leukemia. This sequence joins TRBV20-1 and TRBJ2-7; D possibly corresponds to TRBD2 (5 bases). The sample was PBMCs from the stem cell graft donor, taken from the stem cell graft. Here the CDR3 reads CSAVLGSDEQYF. In DNA form, the CDR3 reads TGCAGCGCCGTGCTGGGTAGCGACGAGCAGTACTTC.